The rows below give T cell receptor beta chains drawn from one sample of a study of shared clonotypes between healthy human individuals. TCRdb's copy holds only in-frame clones and misses some; the assay was immunoSEQ multiplex PCR. This sample has about 2 million clones; around 95% occur once, and the top ten carry roughly 0.13%. Material for sequencing was naive CD4+ T cells sorted from blood. The receptor source for this set is a young man in good health. Both conserved end residues are part of each CDR3. A D gene is named only where the DNA matches it firmly. The listing skips clone size in some rows; elsewhere it reads once, few, many or a size class.

j_gene: TRBJ2-3; d_gene: TRBD1; abundance: NA; v_gene: TRBV10-3; CDR3nt: TGTGCCGCCAACCGACAGGGGGGCACAGATACGCAGTATTTT; CDR3aa: CAANRQGGTDTQYF
j_gene: TRBJ1-2; d_gene: NA; abundance: NA; v_gene: TRBV6-4; CDR3nt: TGTGCCAGCAGTGAATTCTTGAGTGGGGGAGTCTACACCTTC; CDR3aa: CASSEFLSGGVYTF
j_gene: TRBJ1-2; d_gene: NA; abundance: NA; v_gene: TRBV30; CDR3nt: TGTGCCTGGAGTCTGATAAACTATGGCTACACCTTC; CDR3aa: CAWSLINYGYTF
j_gene: TRBJ2-1; d_gene: TRBD1; abundance: NA; v_gene: TRBV5-1; CDR3nt: TGCGCCAGCAGCTCGGCCGGGACAGTCGTAACATCGCAGTTCTTC; CDR3aa: CASSSAGTVVTSQFF
j_gene: TRBJ2-7; d_gene: TRBD2; abundance: once; v_gene: TRBV7-2; CDR3nt: TGTGCCAGCAGCTACCTGGGACTAGCGGGAGGGCGGAATGAAGAGCAGTACTTC; CDR3aa: CASSYLGLAGGRNEEQYF
j_gene: TRBJ2-5; d_gene: TRBD1; abundance: NA; v_gene: TRBV30; CDR3nt: TGTGCCTGGAGTAAGGACAGGGCGTACCAAGAGACCCAGTACTTC; CDR3aa: CAWSKDRAYQETQYF
j_gene: TRBJ1-4; d_gene: TRBD1; abundance: NA; v_gene: TRBV6-6; CDR3nt: TGTGCCAGCAGTTATCAGGGGGCGCACGAAAAACTGTTTTTT; CDR3aa: CASSYQGAHEKLFF
j_gene: TRBJ2-5; d_gene: NA; abundance: NA; v_gene: TRBV9; CDR3nt: TGTGCCAGCAGCGCTGGGGGGGGCCTCGTTTCAGAGACCCAGTACTTC; CDR3aa: CASSAGGGLVSETQYF
j_gene: TRBJ2-5; d_gene: TRBD1; abundance: NA; v_gene: TRBV30; CDR3nt: TGTGCCTGGAGTAGGGGGACAGGGGAAGAGACCCAGTACTTC; CDR3aa: CAWSRGTGEETQYF
j_gene: TRBJ2-1; d_gene: TRBD2; abundance: NA; v_gene: TRBV2; CDR3nt: TGTGCCAGCAGAGCCCTTAGCGGGGGGAACAATGAGCAGTTCTTC; CDR3aa: CASRALSGGNNEQFF
j_gene: TRBJ2-7; d_gene: NA; abundance: NA; v_gene: TRBV6-1; CDR3nt: TGTGCCAGCAGTGAAGCAGGGGACCCCTACGAGCAGTACTTC; CDR3aa: CASSEAGDPYEQYF
j_gene: TRBJ1-2; d_gene: NA; abundance: NA; v_gene: TRBV28; CDR3nt: TGTGCCAGCAGCCTAGGGGGGGCTAACTATGGCTACACCTTC; CDR3aa: CASSLGGANYGYTF
j_gene: TRBJ2-2; d_gene: TRBD2; abundance: NA; v_gene: TRBV28; CDR3nt: TGTGCCAGCAGTGTCACTAGCGGGGGGACCGGGGAGCTGTTTTTT; CDR3aa: CASSVTSGGTGELFF
j_gene: TRBJ1-1; d_gene: NA; abundance: NA; v_gene: TRBV18; CDR3nt: TGTGCCAGCTCACCAGGACAAACGAACACTGAAGCTTTCTTT; CDR3aa: CASSPGQTNTEAFF
j_gene: TRBJ1-1; d_gene: TRBD1; abundance: NA; v_gene: TRBV9; CDR3nt: TGTGCCAGCAGCGTCCGACAGGGGGCCGGCACTGAAGCTTTCTTT; CDR3aa: CASSVRQGAGTEAFF
j_gene: TRBJ1-2; d_gene: NA; abundance: NA; v_gene: TRBV19; CDR3nt: TGTGCCAGCACCCAGACAGGCGACTATGGCTACACCTTC; CDR3aa: CASTQTGDYGYTF
j_gene: TRBJ2-7; d_gene: NA; abundance: NA; v_gene: TRBV9; CDR3nt: TGTGCCAGCAGCGTGGGCCCGGGGTCCTCCTACGAGCAGTACTTC; CDR3aa: CASSVGPGSSYEQYF
j_gene: TRBJ1-6; d_gene: NA; abundance: NA; v_gene: TRBV6-4; CDR3nt: TGTGCCAGCAGTTCCGGGGGAATGAATTCACCCCTCCACTTT; CDR3aa: CASSSGGMNSPLHF
j_gene: TRBJ1-2; d_gene: TRBD1; abundance: NA; v_gene: TRBV5-5; CDR3nt: TGTGCCAGCAGGAGGGACAGGGTCGACGGCTACACCTTC; CDR3aa: CASRRDRVDGYTF
j_gene: TRBJ2-7; d_gene: NA; abundance: NA; v_gene: TRBV5-1; CDR3nt: TGCGCCAGCAGCTTGGGTGCAGGCAGGGCCTACGAGCAGTACTTC; CDR3aa: CASSLGAGRAYEQYF
j_gene: TRBJ2-7; d_gene: TRBD1; abundance: NA; v_gene: TRBV2; CDR3nt: TGTGCCAGCAGTGTAGGACAGGGTGGCTCCTACGAGCAGTACTTC; CDR3aa: CASSVGQGGSYEQYF
j_gene: TRBJ2-6; d_gene: NA; abundance: NA; v_gene: TRBV29-1; CDR3nt: TGCAGCGTTGAGGACAGAGCATCTGGGGCCAACGTCCTGACTTTC; CDR3aa: CSVEDRASGANVLTF
j_gene: TRBJ2-2; d_gene: NA; abundance: NA; v_gene: TRBV4-3; CDR3nt: TGCGCCAGCAGCCAACGTCCAGACCCCGGGGAGCTGTTTTTT; CDR3aa: CASSQRPDPGELFF